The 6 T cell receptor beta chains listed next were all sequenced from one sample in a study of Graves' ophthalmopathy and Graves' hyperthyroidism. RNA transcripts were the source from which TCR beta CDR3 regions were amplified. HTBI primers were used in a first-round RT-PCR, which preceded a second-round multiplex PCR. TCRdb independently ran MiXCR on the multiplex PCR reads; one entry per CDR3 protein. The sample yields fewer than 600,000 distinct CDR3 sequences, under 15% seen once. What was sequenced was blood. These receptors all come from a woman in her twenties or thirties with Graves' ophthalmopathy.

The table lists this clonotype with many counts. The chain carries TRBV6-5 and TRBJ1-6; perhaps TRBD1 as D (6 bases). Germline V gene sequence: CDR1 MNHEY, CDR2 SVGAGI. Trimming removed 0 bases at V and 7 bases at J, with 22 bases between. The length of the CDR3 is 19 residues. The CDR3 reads CASSYSMSASSGANSPLHF. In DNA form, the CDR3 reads TGTGCCAGCAGTTACTCGATGTCAGCGAGTTCGGGGGCCAATTCACCCCTCCACTTT.

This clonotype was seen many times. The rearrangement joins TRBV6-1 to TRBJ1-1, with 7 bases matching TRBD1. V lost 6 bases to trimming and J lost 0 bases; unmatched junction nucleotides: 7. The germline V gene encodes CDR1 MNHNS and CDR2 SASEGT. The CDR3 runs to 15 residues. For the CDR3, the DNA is TGTGCCAGCAGAGCTACGACAGGGTTGAACACTGAAGCTTTCTTT. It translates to CASRATTGLNTEAFF.

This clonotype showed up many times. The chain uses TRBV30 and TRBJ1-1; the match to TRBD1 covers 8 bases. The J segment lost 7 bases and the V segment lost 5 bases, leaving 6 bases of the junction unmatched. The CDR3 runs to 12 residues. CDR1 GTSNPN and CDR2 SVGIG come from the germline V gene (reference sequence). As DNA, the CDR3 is TGTGCCTGGTACAGGGGGAACGGTGAAGCTTTCTTT. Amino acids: CAWYRGNGEAFF.

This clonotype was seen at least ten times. CDR3 in DNA: TGTGCCAGCAGAGGACAGGGGGTAAAATCACCCCTCCACTTT. Translating gives CASRGQGVKSPLHF. The chain combines TRBV12-3 or TRBV12-4 with TRBJ1-6, with 10 positions matching TRBD1. The CDR3 extends over 14 amino acids. J lost 10 bases, V lost 6 bases, and 6 bases had no gene match.

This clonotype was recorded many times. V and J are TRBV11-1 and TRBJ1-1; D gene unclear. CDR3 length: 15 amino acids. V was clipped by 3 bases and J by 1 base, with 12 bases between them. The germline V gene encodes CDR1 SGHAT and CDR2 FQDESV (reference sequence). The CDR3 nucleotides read TGTGCCAGCAGCTTCGACATACTAGGGAACACTGAAGCTTTCTTT. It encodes CASSFDILGNTEAFF.

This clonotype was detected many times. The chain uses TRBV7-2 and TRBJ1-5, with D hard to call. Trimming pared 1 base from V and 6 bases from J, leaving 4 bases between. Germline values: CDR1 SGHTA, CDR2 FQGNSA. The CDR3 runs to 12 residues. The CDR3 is CASSLDRQPQHF. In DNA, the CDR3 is TGTGCCAGCAGCTTAGACCGTCAGCCCCAGCATTTT.